Presented here are 9 T cell receptor beta chains from one specimen sequenced in a study of T cell responses to AZD1222 COVID-19 vaccine. Assay used: immunoSEQ multiplex PCR; TCRdb lists only in-frame clones, some missing. Of about 120,000 clones listed, approximately 89% are singletons. The source was peripheral blood, collected on day 0 of AZD1222 vaccination. Receptor source: an adult in good health.

The chain uses TRBV29-1 and TRBJ1-1; D is undetermined. The CDR3 extends over 14 amino acids. Trimming left V 2 bases short and J 4 bases short, with 14 bases between. CDR1 is SQVTM, CDR2 ANQGSEA, per germline. CDR3 protein: CSVERSGLLTEAFF. The CDR3, as DNA: TGCAGCGTTGAAAGGTCCGGACTGCTCACTGAAGCTTTCTTT.

This rearrangement joins TRBV6-5 to TRBJ1-2; D may be TRBD1 (5 bases). This CDR3 contains 14 residues. Germline CDR1 and CDR2: MNHEY and SVGAGI. Deletions cut 7 bases from V and 4 bases from J, with 16 bases between. The chain's CDR3 is CASNTPGGTYGYTF. The CDR3 DNA reads as TGTGCCAGCAACACCCCGGGGGGGACCTATGGCTACACCTTC.

CDR3 sequence reads: CASTVTGTPAFF. The CDR3 region has the DNA TGTGCCAGCACCGTAACCGGGACACCAGCTTTCTTT. The rearrangement joins TRBV2 to TRBJ1-1, with D possibly TRBD1 on 6 matching bases. The CDR3 runs to 12 residues. Germline V lookup: CDR1 SNHLY, CDR2 FYNNEI. Between the trimmed V and J ends, which lost 7 bases and 10 bases, there was a span of 16 bases.

The J gene is TRBJ2-3, the V gene TRBV29-1; 9 bases line up with TRBD1. This CDR3 comprises 13 residues. Germline CDR1 and CDR2: SQVTM and ANQGSEA. The ends lost 6 bases at V and 5 bases at J; junction bases unmatched: 6. The chain's CDR3 is CSVSTGGRDTQYF. CDR3 nucleotide sequence: TGCAGCGTGTCTACAGGGGGCAGAGATACGCAGTATTTT.

The V gene is TRBV7-2, the J gene TRBJ1-6; D not certain. Germline V gives CDR1 SGHTA, CDR2 FQGNSA. Trimming took off 5 bases at V and 12 bases at J, with 17 bases between the two ends. The CDR3 totals 14 residues. In nucleotides, the CDR3 is TGTGCCAGCAGCGCAGAGGGTTTGTTAGGACCCCTCCACTTT. Translation: CASSAEGLLGPLHF.

This chain uses TRBV11-2 with TRBJ2-5; D unclear. Trimming left V 2 bases short and J 5 bases short, with 9 bases between. Germline CDR1 SGHAT, CDR2 FQNNGV. The CDR3 runs 13 residues. The CDR3 here is CASSLSRYETQYF. The CDR3 nucleotides read TGTGCCAGCAGCTTATCGCGGTACGAGACCCAGTACTTC.

CDR3 bases: TGTGCCACCAGCAAACGGACAGGGGACTCTGGTGGCTACACCTTC. Amino acids: CATSKRTGDSGGYTF. The rearrangement links TRBV15 to TRBJ1-2; 9 bases fit TRBD1. Germline CDR1 LNHNV, CDR2 YYDKDF (reference sequence). The CDR3 totals 15 residues. Trimming removed 4 bases from V and 7 bases from J; junction bases left unmatched: 10.

The chain is built from TRBV5-1 and TRBJ1-6; TRBD1 matches at 8 bases. Germline assignment: CDR1 SGHRS and CDR2 YFSETQ. Unmatched junction bases numbered 11, after V lost 3 bases and J lost 9 bases. CDR3 length: 16 residues. The CDR3 protein is CASSSESGGAGSPLHF. The CDR3 bases are TGCGCCAGCAGCTCGGAATCAGGGGGCGCGGGTTCACCCCTCCACTTT. Full variable domain (outside the CDR3, taken from reference TRBV5-1 and TRBJ1-6): KAGVTQTPRYLIKTRGQQVTLSCSPISGHRSVSWYQQTPGQGLQFLFEYFSETQRNKGNFPGRFSGRQFSNSRSEMNVSTLELGDSALYLCASSSESGGAGSPLHFGNGTRLTVT.

The chain couples TRBV18 to TRBJ2-7; 10 bases are shared with TRBD1. Germline lookup yields CDR1 KGHSH and CDR2 LQKENI. V shed 2 bases and J 7 bases; nucleotides not matched to a gene: 5. The CDR3 contains 14 residues. The CDR3 nucleotides read TGTGCCAGCTCACCAGGGACAGGGGTCGAAGAGCAGTACTTC. Translated: CASSPGTGVEEQYF.